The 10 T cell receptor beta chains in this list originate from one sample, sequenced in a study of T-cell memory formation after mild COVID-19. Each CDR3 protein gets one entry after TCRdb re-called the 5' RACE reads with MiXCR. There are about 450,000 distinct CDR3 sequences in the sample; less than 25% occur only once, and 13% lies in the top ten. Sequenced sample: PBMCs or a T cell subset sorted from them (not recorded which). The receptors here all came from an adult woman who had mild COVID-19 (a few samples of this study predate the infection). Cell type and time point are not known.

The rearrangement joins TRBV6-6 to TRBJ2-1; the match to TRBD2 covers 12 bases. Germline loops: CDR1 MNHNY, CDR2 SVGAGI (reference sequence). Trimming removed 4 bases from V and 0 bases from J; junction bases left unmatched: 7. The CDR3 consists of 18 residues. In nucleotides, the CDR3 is TGTGCCAGCAGTTCTCTAGCGGGAGGGTCGGGCTCCTACAATGAGCAGTTCTTC. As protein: CASSSLAGGSGSYNEQFF.

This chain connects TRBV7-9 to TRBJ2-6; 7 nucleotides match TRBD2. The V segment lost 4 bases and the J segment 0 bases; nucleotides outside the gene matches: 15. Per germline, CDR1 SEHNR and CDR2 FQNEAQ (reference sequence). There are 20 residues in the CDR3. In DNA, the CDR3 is TGTGCCAGCAGCTCGCGACCCCGGGACTACCGCAACTCTGGGGCCAACGTCCTGACTTTC. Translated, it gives CASSSRPRDYRNSGANVLTF.

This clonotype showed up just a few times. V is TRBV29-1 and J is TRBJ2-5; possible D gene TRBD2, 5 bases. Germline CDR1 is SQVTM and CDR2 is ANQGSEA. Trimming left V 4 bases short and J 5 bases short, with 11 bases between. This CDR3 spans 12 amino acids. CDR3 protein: CSVVFWEETQYF. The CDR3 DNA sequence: TGCAGCGTTGTATTCTGGGAGGAGACCCAGTACTTC.

CDR3: CASSQDATGPNTGELFF. The CDR3 DNA sequence: TGTGCCAGCAGCCAAGATGCGACAGGGCCCAACACCGGGGAGCTGTTTTTT. The J gene is TRBJ2-2, the V gene TRBV3-1; 7 bases are shared with TRBD1. Germline trimming cut 0 bases from V and 2 bases from J; bases unmatched to any gene: 6. CDR1 and CDR2 (germline): LGHDT, YNNKEL (reference sequence). This CDR3 has 17 amino acids. The whole variable domain, remainder taken from reference TRBV3-1 and TRBJ2-2, is DTAVSQTPKYLVTQMGNDKSIKCEQNLGHDTMYWYKQDSKKFLKIMFSYNNKELIINETVPNRFSPKSPDKAHLNLHINSLELGDSAVYFCASSQDATGPNTGELFFGEGSRLTVL.

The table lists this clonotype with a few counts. The CDR3 DNA sequence: TGTGCCACCAGTGACGGAGGACAGTTCGAGCAGTACTTC. It codes for CATSDGGQFEQYF. The chain couples TRBV24-1 to TRBJ2-7, with D perhaps matching TRBD1 (6 bases). Germline V gene lookup returns CDR1 KGHDR and CDR2 SFDVKD. V lost 4 bases to trimming and J lost 6 bases, with 12 bases between them. This CDR3 contains 13 residues.

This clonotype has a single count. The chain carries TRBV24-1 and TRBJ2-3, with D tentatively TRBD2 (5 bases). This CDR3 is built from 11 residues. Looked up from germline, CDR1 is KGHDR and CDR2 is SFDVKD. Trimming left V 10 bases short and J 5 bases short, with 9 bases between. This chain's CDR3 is CATGRLDTQYF. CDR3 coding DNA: TGTGCCACGGGGAGATTAGATACGCAGTATTTT.

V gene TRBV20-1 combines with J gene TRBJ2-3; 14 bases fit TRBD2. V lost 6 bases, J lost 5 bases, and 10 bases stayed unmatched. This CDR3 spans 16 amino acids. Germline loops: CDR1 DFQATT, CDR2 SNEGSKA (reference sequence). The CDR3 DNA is TGCAGTGCAACCAATGGACTAGCGGGGGGCTTAGATACGCAGTATTTT. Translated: CSATNGLAGGLDTQYF.

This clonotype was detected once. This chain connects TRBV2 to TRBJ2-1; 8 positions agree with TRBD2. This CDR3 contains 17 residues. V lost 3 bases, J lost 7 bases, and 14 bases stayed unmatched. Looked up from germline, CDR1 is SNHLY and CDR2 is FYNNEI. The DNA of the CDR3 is TGTGCCAGCAGTGAGTCCGTTGTGGCGGGAGGTAGGAATGAGCAGTTCTTC. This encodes CASSESVVAGGRNEQFF.

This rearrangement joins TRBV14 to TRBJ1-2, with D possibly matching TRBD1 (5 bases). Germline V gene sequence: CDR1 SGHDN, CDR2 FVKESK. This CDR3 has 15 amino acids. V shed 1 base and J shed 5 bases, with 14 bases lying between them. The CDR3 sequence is CASSQATQGHYGYTF. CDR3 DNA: TGTGCCAGCAGCCAAGCTACTCAGGGTCATTATGGCTACACCTTC.

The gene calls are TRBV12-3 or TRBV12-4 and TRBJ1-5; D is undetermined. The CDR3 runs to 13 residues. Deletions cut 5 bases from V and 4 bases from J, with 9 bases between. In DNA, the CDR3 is TGTGCCAGCAGTCTACTGACTAATCAGCCCCAGCATTTT. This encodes CASSLLTNQPQHF.